This TCR beta chain originates from a study of T cells in Graves' hyperthyroidism and ophthalmopathy. General study results and limits: Most expanded thyroid clonotypes above 0.001 also appeared in blood.

Amplified TCR beta CDR3 regions came from RNA transcripts. HTBI primers were employed in a first-round RT-PCR of the TCR CDR3. TCRdb reprocessed the multiplex PCR reads with MiXCR, giving one entry per CDR3 protein. This table holds about 290,000 distinct CDR3 sequences, roughly 13% found once. Based on clinical symptoms, serum thyroxine and TRAb, thyroid ultrasound and orbital computed tomography, diagnoses were reached. Germline V gene lookup returns CDR1 SGHDN and CDR2 FVKESK. Trimming cost V 0 bases and J 3 bases, with 12 bases left between them. There are 15 residues in the CDR3. This clonotype was picked up a small number of times. Antigen: not known.

J is TRBJ2-7 and V is TRBV14; no definite D call. Sequenced input: blood. The TCR was taken from a woman in her 30s with Graves' hyperthyroidism that later progressed to Graves' ophthalmopathy. CDR3 bases: TGTGCCAGCAGCCAAGATGAGATCAGGTTCTACGAGCAGTACTTC. This gives the protein CASSQDEIRFYEQYF.